Following are 25 T cell receptor beta chains from one sample sequenced in a study of blood T cell repertoires in COVID-19. The table came from immunoSEQ multiplex PCR; TCRdb's copy has only in-frame clones and leaves some out. The data show around 300,000 clones, more than 80% seen once. Sample: PBMCs or T cells enriched from blood (not recorded which). The receptors derive from a woman aged 30 to 39 who had recovered from COVID-19.

This chain links TRBV7-2 with TRBJ1-2; 9 nucleotides agree with TRBD1. The CDR3 is 18 amino acids. In germline, CDR1 is SGHTA, CDR2 FQGNSA. The trim removed 1 base at V and 7 bases at J, leaving 16 bases unmatched. The CDR3 region is CASSLVNRHRGQGRGYTF. The CDR3 bases are TGTGCCAGCAGCTTAGTAAATAGACACAGGGGGCAAGGTCGTGGCTACACCTTC. The full variable domain, with the rest looked up from reference TRBV7-2 and TRBJ1-2, is GAGVSQSPSNKVTEKGKDVELRCDPISGHTALYWYRQSLGQGLEFLIYFQGNSAPDKSGLPSDRFSAERTGGSVSTLTIQRTQQEDSAVYLCASSLVNRHRGQGRGYTFGSGTRLTVV.

This chain connects TRBV9 to TRBJ2-2, with 7 bases matching TRBD1. The J segment lost 7 bases and the V segment lost 0 bases, leaving 6 bases of the junction unmatched. The CDR3 covers 15 residues. The V gene's germline CDR1 is SGDLS and CDR2 YYNGEE. CDR3 bases: TGTGCCAGCAGCGTAGGAAGGGGGCGGATCGGGGAGCTGTTTTTT. This encodes CASSVGRGRIGELFF.

This chain joins TRBV20-1 and TRBJ2-7; D uncertain. Trimming took off 6 bases at V and 6 bases at J, with 12 bases between the two ends. Looked up from germline, CDR1 is DFQATT and CDR2 is SNEGSKA (reference sequence). The CDR3 runs to 11 residues. The CDR3 region is CSAVLRGEQYF. The CDR3 nucleotides are TGCAGTGCCGTCCTTAGAGGCGAGCAGTACTTC.

CDR3 sequence: CASIPSLNEKLFF. The DNA for the CDR3 is TGTGCCAGCATCCCATCACTGAATGAAAAACTGTTTTTT. The rearrangement joins TRBV28 to TRBJ1-4; D is unclear. CDR1 MDHEN and CDR2 SYDVKM come from the germline V gene. V was clipped by 7 bases and J by 5 bases, with 11 bases between them. The length of the CDR3 is 13 residues.

The V call is TRBV27, the J call TRBJ2-7, with D unclear. The CDR3 sequence is 13 residues long. Germline V gene lookup returns CDR1 MNHEY and CDR2 SMNVEV (reference sequence). V lost 3 bases and J lost 5, with 11 bases in between. CDR3 DNA: TGTGCCAGCAGTTTCACGGGTGACCACGAGCAGTACTTC. Its translation is CASSFTGDHEQYF.

This clone was detected a few times. V usage is TRBV28 and J usage is TRBJ2-2; TRBD1 matches 8 bases. The CDR3 covers 16 residues. J was trimmed by 4 bases and V by 3 bases; bases with no gene match: 7. Germline CDR1 MDHEN, CDR2 SYDVKM. The CDR3 sequence: CASSFSDRGSTGELFF. The CDR3 DNA is TGTGCCAGCAGTTTTAGCGACAGGGGTTCCACCGGGGAGCTGTTTTTT.

This chain connects TRBV6-5 to TRBJ1-6; no definite D call. CDR3 size: 14 residues. V lost 7 bases to trimming and J lost 4 bases, with 11 bases between them. Germline V gives CDR1 MNHEY, CDR2 SVGAGI. The DNA for the CDR3 is TGTGCCAGCACCACGAGGGTATATAATTCACCCCTCCACTTT. Translation gives CASTTRVYNSPLHF.

The V gene is TRBV4-3, the J gene TRBJ1-2; D uncertain. V was pared by 1 base and J by 4 bases, with 10 bases between. Germline CDR1 is LGHNA and CDR2 is YSLEER. CDR3 length equals 14 residues. CDR3 amino acids: CASSQGGLAYGYTF. In DNA form, the CDR3 reads TGCGCCAGCAGCCAAGGTGGACTGGCCTATGGCTACACCTTC.

The V call is TRBV28, the J call TRBJ1-1; D call uncertain. Germline loops: CDR1 MDHEN, CDR2 SYDVKM. Trimming removed 10 bases at V and 0 bases at J, with 6 bases between. This CDR3 region has 11 residues. Here the CDR3 reads CATSLNTEAFF. The CDR3 region has the DNA TGTGCCACCTCCTTGAACACTGAAGCTTTCTTT. The entire variable domain, with the rest obtained from reference TRBV28 and TRBJ1-1, is as follows: DVKVTQSSRYLVKRTGEKVFLECVQDMDHENMFWYRQDPGLGLRLIYFSYDVKMKEKGDIPEGYSVSREKKERFSLILESASTNQTSMYLCATSLNTEAFFGQGTRLTVV.

The chain links TRBV9 to TRBJ2-7; D ambiguous. Germline-derived CDR1 and CDR2 are SGDLS and YYNGEE. This CDR3 has 14 residues. Trimming pared 4 bases from V and 0 bases from J, leaving 11 bases between. The CDR3 protein is CASSTTRYSYEQYF. In DNA, the CDR3 is TGTGCCAGCAGCACGACACGTTACTCCTACGAGCAGTACTTC. The variable domain in full, completed from reference TRBV9 and TRBJ2-7, reads DSGVTQTPKHLITATGQRVTLRCSPRSGDLSVYWYQQSLDQGLQFLIQYYNGEERAKGNILERFSAQQFPDLHSELNLSSLELGDSALYFCASSTTRYSYEQYFGPGTRLTVT.

Only one count was recorded for this clone. This chain joins TRBV2 and TRBJ2-7, with D perhaps TRBD2 (5 bases). This CDR3 contains 13 residues. Germline V gene data show CDR1 as SNHLY and CDR2 as FYNNEI. Trimming removed 8 bases from V and 3 bases from J, with 14 bases in between. The CDR3 region is CASGPQADYEQYF. DNA for the CDR3: TGTGCCAGCGGCCCCCAAGCGGACTACGAGCAGTACTTC.

V and J are TRBV30 and TRBJ2-2, with TRBD1 matching over 9 bases. The germline V gene has CDR1 GTSNPN and CDR2 SVGIG (reference sequence). With V trimmed by 1 base and J by 4 bases, 4 bases remained unmatched. The CDR3 totals 15 residues. The CDR3 spells CAWSGDRGGTGELFF. As DNA, the CDR3 is TGTGCCTGGAGTGGAGACAGGGGGGGCACCGGGGAGCTGTTTTTT.

The rearrangement links TRBV27 to TRBJ2-7; 8 bases map to TRBD2. Germline V gene lookup returns CDR1 MNHEY and CDR2 SMNVEV (reference sequence). The CDR3 totals 15 residues. V lost 4 bases, J lost 1 base, and 6 bases stayed unmatched. The CDR3 reads CASSSVVAGSYEQYF. The CDR3 DNA is TGTGCCAGCAGTTCCGTCGTAGCGGGGTCCTACGAGCAGTACTTC.

The chain is built from TRBV6-5 and TRBJ2-7; D may be TRBD2 (6 bases). V lost 4 bases and J 0 bases, leaving 13 bases between the germline ends. Germline V gives CDR1 MNHEY, CDR2 SVGAGI. The CDR3 covers 15 residues. The CDR3 sequence: CASSLLRDSSYEQYF. CDR3 DNA sequence: TGTGCCAGCAGTTTGCTCCGGGACTCCTCCTACGAGCAGTACTTC.

This sequence joins TRBV7-9 and TRBJ1-6; D is undetermined. The CDR3 extends over 13 amino acids. The germline V gene encodes CDR1 SEHNR and CDR2 FQNEAQ (reference sequence). V dropped 1 base and J dropped 9 bases, with 7 bases sitting between them. CDR3 coding DNA: TGTGCCAGCAGCTTAGTTATAGCTTCACCCCTCCACTTT. Residues: CASSLVIASPLHF.

This clone has only one observation. V usage is TRBV19 and J usage is TRBJ2-7, with a weak D call TRBD2 (5 bases). V gave up 3 bases and J gave up 2 bases, with 8 bases separating them. This CDR3 is built from 13 residues. Germline CDR1 is LNHDA and CDR2 is SQIVND (reference sequence). The CDR3 reads CASSMYGAYEQYF. In DNA form, the CDR3 reads TGTGCCAGTAGTATGTACGGGGCCTACGAGCAGTACTTC.

This sequence joins TRBV9 and TRBJ1-1; perhaps TRBD1 as D (6 bases). The CDR3 loop spans 17 amino acids. Trimming took off 0 bases at V and 1 base at J, with 16 bases between the two ends. Germline CDR1 SGDLS, CDR2 YYNGEE. CDR3 DNA sequence: TGTGCCAGCAGCGTAGGAGGGACGGGACAACAGAACACTGAAGCTTTCTTT. This gives the protein CASSVGGTGQQNTEAFF.

J is TRBJ2-7 and V is TRBV5-1; 7 bases are shared with TRBD2. The CDR3 consists of 14 residues. Germline V gene lookup returns CDR1 SGHRS and CDR2 YFSETQ. The V and J ends lost 4 bases and 5 bases, in that order; junction bases with no gene match: 9. The CDR3 nucleotides read TGCGCCAGCAGCAAAGCGGGGTCCCTAGACGAGCAGTACTTC. As protein: CASSKAGSLDEQYF.

The chain has TRBV10-3 and TRBJ2-5, with 9 bases lining up with TRBD1. CDR3 length: 17 residues. V shed 2 bases, J shed 2 bases, and the junction held 9 bases outside the gene matches. Germline assignment: CDR1 ENHRY and CDR2 SYGVKD. CDR3 amino acids: CAISEMRGDRGQETQYF. For the CDR3, the DNA is TGTGCCATCAGTGAGATGAGGGGAGACAGGGGGCAAGAGACCCAGTACTTC.

About this clone: Other DNA sequences within the sample encode an identical CDR3. The CDR3 here is CASSLGTDYGYTF. CDR3 sequence (DNA): TGCGCCAGCAGTTTAGGGACAGACTATGGCTACACCTTC. This rearrangement joins TRBV5-1 to TRBJ1-2; 7 bases match TRBD1. The length of the CDR3 is 13 residues. Germline-derived CDR1 and CDR2 are SGHRS and YFSETQ. V dropped 5 bases and J dropped 3; count of bases not matched to a gene: 4. The full variable domain, in which reference TRBV5-1 and TRBJ1-2 provide the parts outside the CDR3, is KAGVTQTPRYLIKTRGQQVTLSCSPISGHRSVSWYQQTPGQGLQFLFEYFSETQRNKGNFPGRFSGRQFSNSRSEMNVSTLELGDSALYLCASSLGTDYGYTFGSGTRLTVV.

The chain recombines TRBV7-3 with TRBJ2-3; the match to TRBD1 covers 8 bases. CDR3 length equals 16 residues. The germline CDR1 and CDR2 sequences are SGHTA and FQGTGA. The ends lost 5 bases at V and 3 bases at J; junction bases unmatched: 10. The CDR3 DNA reads as TGTGCCAGCAGCCCGTACGGGACAGGTTATACAGATACGCAGTATTTT. Amino acids: CASSPYGTGYTDTQYF.

The chain joins TRBV3-1 (or the pseudogene TRBV3-2) to TRBJ1-1; D gene uncertain. CDR3 length: 15 amino acids. V shed 0 bases and J shed 0 bases, with 8 bases lying between them. From germline, CDR1 is LGHDT and CDR2 YNNKEL (reference sequence). CDR3: CASSQELALNTEAFF. As DNA, the CDR3 is TGTGCCAGCAGCCAAGAGCTAGCCCTGAACACTGAAGCTTTCTTT.

In its sample, this clone was seen a few times. This chain links TRBV28 with TRBJ2-5; 7 positions agree with TRBD1. This CDR3 comprises 14 residues. Germline loops: CDR1 MDHEN, CDR2 SYDVKM. J was trimmed by 2 bases and V by 5 bases; bases with no gene match: 5. In DNA, the CDR3 is TGTGCCAGCAGTCAACAGGGGAAACAAGAGACCCAGTACTTC. Protein product: CASSQQGKQETQYF.

This sequence joins TRBV6-1 and TRBJ1-3; D gene uncertain. The CDR3 is 16 amino acids. With 4 bases removed from V and 2 bases from J, the gap between germline ends came to 15 bases. CDR1 and CDR2 (germline): MNHNS, SASEGT. The CDR3 sequence: CASSGLGSTAGNTIYF. In DNA, the CDR3 is TGTGCCAGCAGTGGGCTTGGTTCGACTGCTGGAAACACCATATATTTT.

The J gene is TRBJ1-3, the V gene TRBV4-1; D is perhaps TRBD1 (5 bases). V shed 0 bases and J shed 0 bases, with 15 bases lying between them. Germline V gene sequence: CDR1 MGHRA, CDR2 YSYEKL. The CDR3 has 18 amino acids. The CDR3 bases are TGCGCCAGCAGCCAAGATCCTCCGACAGCCTACTCTGGAAACACCATATATTTT. Its protein is CASSQDPPTAYSGNTIYF.